Each of the 6 T cell receptor beta chains below was sequenced from the same sample in a study of post-analysis software for immune sequencing data. Researchers reported that TCR beta cDNA libraries carried unique molecular identifiers. TCRdb re-called the PCR reads through MiXCR, storing one row per CDR3 protein. The repertoire has a few hundred thousand distinct CDR3 sequences, 36% of them found once; the top ten carry less than 6%. These TCRs are of unknown antigen specificity. Findings and caveats of the study: Among roughly five TRBV segments more frequent in patients than controls were TRBV5-6, TRBV5-1 and TRBV20-1.

Input material: blood. These receptors came from a girl aged 10-17 years with multiple sclerosis.

The chain couples TRBV6-5 to TRBJ1-1, with no clear D. This CDR3 region has 13 residues. V shed 3 bases and J shed 6 bases, with 11 bases lying between them. CDR1 is MNHEY and CDR2 is SVGAGI in the germline V gene. As DNA, the CDR3 is TGTGCCAGCAGTTATGGCGCGGGCGCTGAAGCTTTCTTT. Translation gives CASSYGAGAEAFF.

This clonotype was counted many times. The chain links TRBV7-2 to TRBJ2-5; unclear D gene. The CDR3 runs to 13 residues. V shed 2 bases and J shed 7 bases, with 11 bases lying between them. Germline V gene data show CDR1 as SGHTA and CDR2 as FQGNSA. The CDR3 coding sequence is TGTGCCAGCAGCTTACAAGGAGAAGCGACCCAGTACTTC. Amino acids: CASSLQGEATQYF. Using reference TRBV7-2 and TRBJ2-5 for the parts outside the CDR3, the full variable domain is GAGVSQSPSNKVTEKGKDVELRCDPISGHTALYWYRQSLGQGLEFLIYFQGNSAPDKSGLPSDRFSAERTGGSVSTLTIQRTQQEDSAVYLCASSLQGEATQYFGPGTRLLVL.

V gene TRBV29-1 combines with J gene TRBJ2-4, with TRBD2 matching 14 bases. The J call is uncertain, as TRBJ2-5 better fits the DNA end. The CDR3 runs to 15 residues. CDR1 and CDR2 (germline): SQVTM, ANQGSEA. CDR3 coding DNA: TGCAGCGTCGCCGGGACTAGCGGGGGAGAAGAGACCCAGTACTTC. Encoded protein: CSVAGTSGGEETQYF.

This clonotype has a count of ten or more. The CDR3 region has the DNA TGTGCCAGCAGCTTAGGATCTGGCGGGGGCGGACTCAATGAGCAGTTCTTC. Its protein product is CASSLGSGGGGLNEQFF. The rearrangement joins TRBV7-2 to TRBJ2-1; D is possibly TRBD2 (7 bases). CDR3 length equals 17 residues. CDR1 SGHTA and CDR2 FQGNSA come from the germline V gene. Trimming removed 1 base from V and 6 bases from J, with 19 bases in between.

This clonotype was counted ten times or more. The V gene is TRBV12-3 or TRBV12-4, the J gene TRBJ1-5, with D possibly being TRBD1 (5 bases). This CDR3 comprises 16 residues. V was pared by 1 base and J by 0 bases, with 10 bases between. CDR3 loop: CASSLGEGYSNQPQHF. Written as DNA, the CDR3 is TGTGCCAGCAGTTTAGGGGAGGGGTATAGCAATCAGCCCCAGCATTTT.

This chain joins TRBV18 and TRBJ2-5, with TRBD1 matching over 7 bases. CDR1 and CDR2 from the germline V gene are KGHSH and LQKENI. Losses at the gene ends were 2 bases for V and 11 bases for J; bases not matched to a gene: 8. The CDR3 consists of 13 residues. The CDR3 region is CASSPTDRARQYF. CDR3 DNA: TGTGCCAGCTCACCAACCGACAGGGCTAGGCAGTACTTC.